These T cell receptor beta chains were read from a single sample in a study of CD8 T cells in ankylosing spondylitis. TCRdb independently ran MiXCR on the 5' RACE reads; one entry per CDR3 protein. Of 200,000 or so distinct CDR3 sequences listed, under 15% are singletons. The sample comprised blood, either unsorted or a sorted T cell fraction (not recorded which). The receptors originated from a female donor with ankylosing spondylitis or in good health (not recorded which). CDR3s include the opening cysteine and the closing phenylalanine or tryptophan. The order of the fields is clone size, CDR3 length, V gene, J gene, CDR3 protein. Clone size is stated in some rows and not others, as once, few, many or a class when expanded.

many	14	TRBV29-1	TRBJ2-3	CSGGLAGVTDTQYF
-	14	TRBV7-2	TRBJ2-1	CASSEGWNYNEQFF
few	14	TRBV19	TRBJ2-5	CASSIIASKETQYF
many	15	TRBV24-1	TRBJ2-5	CATSDPRQMQETQYF
many	15	TRBV5-6	TRBJ1-4	CASSLVSSAEEKLFF
many	12	TRBV10-3	TRBJ1-5	CAISDPSQPQHF
many	16	TRBV5-1	TRBJ2-1	CASSPLPGQGVDEQFF
many	12	TRBV29-1	TRBJ2-5	CSIRQGRETQYF
many	15	TRBV7-9	TRBJ1-2	CAIYLQVGPNYGYTF
many	15	TRBV7-2	TRBJ2-2	CASSLGRGYTGELFF
few	16	TRBV4-2	TRBJ2-1	CASSQEPQVSYNEQFF
many	13	TRBV5-1	TRBJ2-2	CASSSTDGGELFF
few	19	TRBV6-5	TRBJ1-2	CASSYNLGSGPLPNYGYTF
many	14	TRBV11-3	TRBJ2-3	CASSWGGGADTQYF
many	15	TRBV7-2	TRBJ1-2	CASSLDGASVYGYTF
many	16	TRBV12-3/TRBV12-4	TRBJ2-3	CASSDIAGGESDTQYF
many	13	TRBV7-2	TRBJ2-7	CASSRGQAGEQYF
many	18	TRBV4-2	TRBJ2-2	CASSQEGAIAGGAGELFF
-	17	TRBV20-1	TRBJ2-2	CCARDGRTPSNTGELFF
many	13	TRBV7-6	TRBJ2-3	CASSLDSEDTQYF
-	18	TRBV20-1	TRBJ2-1	CSARGHGAGGSVDNEQFF
few	15	TRBV7-9	TRBJ2-6	CASSLRVSGANVLTF
many	11	TRBV12-3/TRBV12-4	TRBJ1-2	CASSRGVGYTF
few	16	TRBV27	TRBJ2-7	CASSLSIGSGRSEQYF
few	14	TRBV3-1	TRBJ1-1	CASSFRPGDTEAFF
many	11	TRBV7-9	TRBJ2-4	CASSEENIQYF
many	16	TRBV5-1	TRBJ1-1	CASSPGVLSMNTEAFF
many	12	TRBV20-1	TRBJ1-5	CSAHNRGQPQHF
many	14	TRBV28	TRBJ2-2	CASSLLQGNGELFF
-	16	TRBV7-2	TRBJ1-4	CASRAVGTRPNEKLFF
few	14	TRBV20-1	TRBJ2-7	CSAPGGQTSYEQYF
many	13	TRBV12-3/TRBV12-4	TRBJ1-2	CASSSRDRAGYTF
many	14	TRBV5-1	TRBJ2-5	CASSLGQIQETQYF
many	13	TRBV20-1	TRBJ1-2	CSASPASGYGYTF
many	15	TRBV15	TRBJ2-5	CATSRGQTDAETQYF
many	14	TRBV12-3/TRBV12-4	TRBJ1-3	CASRSINSGNTIYF
few	19	TRBV4-2	TRBJ2-1	CASSQDPGLAHGRNNEQFF
-	10	TRBV7-9	TRBJ2-3	CASSLIGQYF
many	15	TRBV4-3	TRBJ2-1	CASSQIAGGNNEQFF
few	13	TRBV18	TRBJ2-7	CASSPSQTYEQYF
many	18	TRBV14	TRBJ2-5	CASSLGGLLSPDEETQYF
many	14	TRBV3-1	TRBJ2-5	CASSQEGRRETQYF
many	12	TRBV6-6	TRBJ1-4	CASRGVGEKLFF
-	14	TRBV11-2	TRBJ2-5	CASSSSGAQETQYF
few	12	TRBV20-1	TRBJ1-2	CSAPGGGYGYTF
many	15	TRBV9	TRBJ1-2	CASSALGISSYGYTF
many	13	TRBV11-2	TRBJ2-3	CASSFDASGRTYF
few	15	TRBV7-2	TRBJ2-7	CASSFGGRKSYEQYF